These T cell receptor beta chains were read from a single sample in a study of T cell responses to AZD1222 COVID-19 vaccine. TCRdb keeps only in-frame clones here, not all; method: immunoSEQ multiplex PCR. The table has 100,000 to 150,000 clones, roughly nine tenths seen once. The input for sequencing was peripheral blood, taken on day 0 of AZD1222 vaccination. Receptors originate from an adult in good health. Both conserved end residues are part of each CDR3. Fields, in order: D gene, J gene, V gene, CDR3 protein. The D gene is left open where the match is weak.

>TRBD2|TRBJ2-3|TRBV3-1/TRBV3-2
CASSQIAGGPGDTQYF
>NA|TRBJ1-6|TRBV9
CASSVEQANSPLHF
>TRBD1|TRBJ1-6|TRBV28
CASSMGTDNSPLHF
>NA|TRBJ2-1|TRBV28
CASSRGGQYNEQFF
>NA|TRBJ2-2|TRBV30
CAWSIPPGAGELFF
>TRBD2|TRBJ2-1|TRBV5-1
CASSSGLAGMYNEQFF
>NA|TRBJ1-6|TRBV28
CASSQTNRGSLHF
>NA|TRBJ2-5|TRBV6-5
CASSSDALETQYF
>TRBD1|TRBJ2-1|TRBV28
CASSFSRDSQGSSPFF
>NA|TRBJ2-1|TRBV4-2
CASSKLALGDEQFF
>TRBD2|TRBJ2-7|TRBV7-9
CASSLMGGLSEQYF
>NA|TRBJ1-1|TRBV21-1
CASSRARTEAFF
>TRBD1|TRBJ1-2|TRBV30
CAWNLRGPDYGYTF
>NA|TRBJ2-7|TRBV5-8
CASSLGQHSSYEQYF
>NA|TRBJ1-2|TRBV6-5
CAAERNYGYTF
>TRBD2|TRBJ2-5|TRBV12-3/TRBV12-4
CASTLGGSWDQYF
>TRBD1|TRBJ2-7|TRBV27
CASSLTRQGSGEQYF
>NA|TRBJ1-5|TRBV15
CATSRGGLEGNQPQHF
>NA|TRBJ1-2|TRBV20-1
CSASGTRGYTF
>NA|TRBJ2-2|TRBV6-5
CASSYSWRGRTGELFF
>TRBD1|TRBJ1-5|TRBV27
CASSAGGYQPQHF
>NA|TRBJ1-4|TRBV9
CASSVGLLGQELFF
>NA|TRBJ2-5|TRBV3-1/TRBV3-2
CASSQEGHGETQYF
>NA|TRBJ2-7|TRBV2
CASSGLRYEQYF
>NA|TRBJ2-2|TRBV11-2
CASSLGLRVDTGELFF
>NA|TRBJ1-5|TRBV27
CASSLFKGLNQPQHF
>NA|TRBJ1-2|TRBV18
CASSPPIQGNYGYTF
>NA|TRBJ2-2|TRBV5-1
CASSFGNTGELFF
>NA|TRBJ2-1|TRBV6-2/TRBV6-3
CASSSHKQGSSYNEQFF
>NA|TRBJ2-3|TRBV5-4
CASSFPLPGQDTDTQYF
>NA|TRBJ2-7|TRBV7-3
CASSPTVGVSDEQYF
>TRBD1|TRBJ1-5|TRBV6-5
CASSYLGTGTQHF
>NA|TRBJ2-3|TRBV30
CAWIPGGGPHDTQYF
>TRBD1|TRBJ2-7|TRBV6-5
CASSYQDRTEQYF
>NA|TRBJ1-4|TRBV19
CASSIRDKDEKLFF
>NA|TRBJ1-2|TRBV5-6
CASSSTNYGYTF
>NA|TRBJ1-3|TRBV3-1/TRBV3-2
CASSQERTGSLNTIYF
>TRBD2|TRBJ2-7|TRBV2
CASSELADEQYF
>NA|TRBJ1-3|TRBV29-1
CSVETLAGNTIYF
>TRBD1|TRBJ1-1|TRBV2
CASSILQGGTEAFF
>TRBD2|TRBJ2-5|TRBV7-8
CASSLTSGVETQYF
>NA|TRBJ1-6|TRBV6-5
CASSYIRANSPLHF
>NA|TRBJ1-1|TRBV7-9
CASSSRQAEAFF
>NA|TRBJ1-5|TRBV7-8
CASSSLGGPYSNQPQHF
>TRBD1|TRBJ1-1|TRBV24-1
CATSDSQGSSEAFF
>TRBD1|TRBJ2-5|TRBV9
CASSEGDRAQETQYF
>TRBD2|TRBJ2-7|TRBV9
CASSPSGSSYEQYF